This entry features one TCR beta chain sequence. Its antigen is unknown. No per-base quality is available; no much larger clone lies one base away. The immunoSEQ assay amplified TCRB CDR3 regions from roughly 2 micrograms of genomic DNA, or from all available DNA when less than that amount was available. The multiplex PCR relied on 60 forward primers for TCR V beta segments and 13 reverse primers for J beta segments. To estimate the number of reads per starting template, synthetic control templates were added to each sample at limiting dilution. The Illumina HiSeq System generated 87 bp sequencing reads. The original pipeline was this. To remove PCR and sequencing errors, closely related sequences were merged with a nearest neighbor algorithm. TCR overlap was defined as the percentage of unique tumor TCR beta sequences that were also found in the peripheral blood of the same patient. Imported from immuneACCESS, the table was reduced by TCRdb to in-frame sequences with V and J called. These copies leave out some clones; in studies compared against another copy, an unresolved V gene accounts for under half, and the cause of the remainder is not known. Clone size and V and J calls were adopted from that table, with D and trimming inferred from the DNA. The sample table holds about 95,000 clones, of which approximately 81% were seen once. Together, the top ten hold less than 3% of the sample.

Selection of patients required sufficient residual fresh-frozen tumor tissue and over two years of available survival data. Molecular status otherwise varied across the glioblastoma patients, but none of them carried an isocitrate dehydrogenase mutation. PBMC were collected before vaccination, two weeks after the third vaccination, and at tumor progression if tumor progression occurred. The Qiagen DNeasy Blood extraction Kit was used to extract genomic DNA. Reading the germline V gene gives CDR1 LGHNA and CDR2 YNFKEQ. Ends trimmed: V by 0 bases, J by 4 bases; bases unmatched to a gene: 10. The CDR3 covers 18 residues, taking in both the cysteine and the phenylalanine. The only DNA kept is the CDR3, 54 bases in frame from the first base. This sample is drawn from a study of glioma-infiltrating T cells after dendritic cell vaccination listed by TCRdb under 2016. About the full investigation: The cohort included some 15 glioblastoma patients drawn from Phase I and II dendritic cell vaccination trials, of whom 9 were newly diagnosed and 6 had recurrent disease. Each patient was given three intradermal dendritic cell vaccine injections, spaced two weeks apart, in the arm below the axilla. Patients received autologous tumor lysate-pulsed dendritic cell vaccination between about 2002 and 2013. Survival after dendritic cell vaccination was correlated with TCR sequencing metrics, such as TIL content and the overlap between tumor and blood repertoires. The vaccine consisted of monocyte-derived dendritic cells cultured about 7 days with IL-4 and GM-CSF, then pulsed overnight with autologous tumor lysate. Deep sequencing of TCR beta CDR3 regions was used to quantify tumor-infiltrating lymphocyte content and compare tumor and blood repertoires in dendritic cell-vaccinated glioblastoma patients. Findings and caveats that apply to the study as a whole: Longer time to progression and overall survival after dendritic cell vaccination were predicted by higher estimated pretreatment TIL content. The cohort was small and heterogeneous, only a few patients had full blood and tumor sets, and even fewer had initial-recurrent tumor pairs. The TCR overlap response model with three groups was called speculative and said to need prospective validation. TCR clonality showed no direct relationship with survival, which suggests that a diverse polyclonal response may be important.

Rearrangement joined TRBV4-2 to TRBJ2-3; TRBD2 aligns with 10 central bases. The sequencing here drew on blood, taken before dendritic cell vaccination. This TCR was sampled from a human donor with glioblastoma. The CDR3 in this case is CASSQELLAGVGPDTQYF. The DNA sequence is as follows: TGTGCCAGCAGCCAAGAGTTGCTAGCGGGAGTGGGTCCAGATACGCAGTATTTT.